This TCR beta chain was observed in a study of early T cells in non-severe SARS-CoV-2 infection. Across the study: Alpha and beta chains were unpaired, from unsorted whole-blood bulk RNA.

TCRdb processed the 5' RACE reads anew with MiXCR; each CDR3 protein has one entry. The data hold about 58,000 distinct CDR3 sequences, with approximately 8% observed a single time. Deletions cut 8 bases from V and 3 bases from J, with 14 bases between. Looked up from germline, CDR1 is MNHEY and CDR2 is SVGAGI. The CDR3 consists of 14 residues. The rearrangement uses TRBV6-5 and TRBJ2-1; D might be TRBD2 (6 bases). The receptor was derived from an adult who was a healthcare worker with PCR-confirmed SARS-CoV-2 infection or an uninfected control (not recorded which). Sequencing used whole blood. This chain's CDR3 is CASRGGTSYNEQFF. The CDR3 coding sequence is TGTGCCAGCCGGGGCGGGACCAGCTACAATGAGCAGTTCTTC.